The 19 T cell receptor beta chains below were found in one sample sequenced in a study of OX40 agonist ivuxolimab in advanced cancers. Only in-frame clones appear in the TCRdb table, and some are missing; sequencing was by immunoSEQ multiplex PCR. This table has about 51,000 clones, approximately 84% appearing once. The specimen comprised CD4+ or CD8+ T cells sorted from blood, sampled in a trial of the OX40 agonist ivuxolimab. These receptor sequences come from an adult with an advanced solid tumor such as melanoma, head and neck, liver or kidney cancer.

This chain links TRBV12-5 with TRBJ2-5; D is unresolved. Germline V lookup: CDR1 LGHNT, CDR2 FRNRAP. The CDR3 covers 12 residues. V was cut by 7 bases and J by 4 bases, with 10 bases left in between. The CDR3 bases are TGTGCTAGTGCCATGGTTGGAGAGACCCAGTACTTC. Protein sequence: CASAMVGETQYF.

For the CDR3, the DNA is TGCGCCAGCAGCCAAGGGGGAGGCTGGGCCTATGGCTACACCTTC. Translating gives CASSQGGGWAYGYTF. The chain is built from TRBV4-3 and TRBJ1-2, with D unresolved. CDR1 is LGHNA, CDR2 YSLEER, per germline. V lost 1 base to trimming and J lost 4 bases, with 13 bases between them. The CDR3 runs 15 residues.

The chain's CDR3 is CASSQGQVTVYEQYF. The CDR3 DNA reads as TGTGCCAGCAGCCAAGGACAGGTCACCGTCTACGAGCAGTACTTC. The V gene is TRBV11-2, the J gene TRBJ2-7; 7 nucleotides agree with TRBD1. Germline values: CDR1 SGHAT, CDR2 FQNNGV. The CDR3 consists of 15 residues. Germline trimming cut 5 bases from V and 3 bases from J; bases unmatched to any gene: 10.

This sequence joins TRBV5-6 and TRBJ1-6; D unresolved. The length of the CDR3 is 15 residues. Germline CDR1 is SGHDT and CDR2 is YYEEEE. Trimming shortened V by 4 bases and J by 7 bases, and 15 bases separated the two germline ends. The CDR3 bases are TGTGCCAGCAGCGGAATGGGCGGTGGGAATTCACCCCTCCACTTT. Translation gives CASSGMGGGNSPLHF.

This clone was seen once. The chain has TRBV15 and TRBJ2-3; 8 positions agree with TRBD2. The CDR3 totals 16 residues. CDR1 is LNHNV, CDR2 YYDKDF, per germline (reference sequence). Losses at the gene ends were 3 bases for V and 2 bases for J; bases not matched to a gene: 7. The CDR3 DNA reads TGTGCCACCAGCAGCAGGACTAGCCGATCCACAGATACGCAGTATTTT. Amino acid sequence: CATSSRTSRSTDTQYF.

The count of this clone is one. The CDR3 is CASSGGVRYAEAFF. In DNA, the CDR3 is TGTGCCAGCAGCGGAGGCGTCCGGTACGCTGAAGCTTTCTTT. The chain uses TRBV7-2 and TRBJ1-1; D is ambiguous. Germline loops: CDR1 SGHTA, CDR2 FQGNSA. This CDR3 spans 14 amino acids. V was pared by 5 bases and J by 6 bases, with 16 bases between. Combining the CDR3 with reference TRBV7-2 and TRBJ1-1 gives the whole variable domain GAGVSQSPSNKVTEKGKDVELRCDPISGHTALYWYRQSLGQGLEFLIYFQGNSAPDKSGLPSDRFSAERTGGSVSTLTIQRTQQEDSAVYLCASSGGVRYAEAFFGQGTRLTVV.

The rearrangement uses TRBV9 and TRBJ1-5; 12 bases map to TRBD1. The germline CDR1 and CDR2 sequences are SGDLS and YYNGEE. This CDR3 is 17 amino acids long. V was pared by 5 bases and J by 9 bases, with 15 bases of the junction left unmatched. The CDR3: CASRHGTGGPPEGPQHF. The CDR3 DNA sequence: TGTGCCAGCAGACATGGGACAGGGGGCCCGCCGGAGGGGCCCCAGCATTTT.

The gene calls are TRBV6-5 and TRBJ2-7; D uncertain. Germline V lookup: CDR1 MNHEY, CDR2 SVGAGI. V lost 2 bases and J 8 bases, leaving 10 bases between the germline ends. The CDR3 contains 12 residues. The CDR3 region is CASSYGTTKQYF. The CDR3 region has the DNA TGTGCCAGCAGTTACGGTACTACGAAGCAGTACTTC.

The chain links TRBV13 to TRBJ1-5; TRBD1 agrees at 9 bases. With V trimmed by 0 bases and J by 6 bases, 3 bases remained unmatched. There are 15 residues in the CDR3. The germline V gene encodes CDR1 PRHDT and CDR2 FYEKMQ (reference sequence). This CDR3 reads CASSLGGQGGQPQHF. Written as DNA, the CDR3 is TGTGCCAGCAGCTTAGGGGGACAGGGCGGTCAGCCCCAGCATTTT.

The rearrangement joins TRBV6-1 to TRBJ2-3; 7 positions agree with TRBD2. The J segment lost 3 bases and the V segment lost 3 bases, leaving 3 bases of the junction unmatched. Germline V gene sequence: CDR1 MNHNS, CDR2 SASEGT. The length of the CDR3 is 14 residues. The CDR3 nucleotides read TGTGCCAGCAGTGAGGGGGGGAGGACAGATACGCAGTATTTT. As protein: CASSEGGRTDTQYF.

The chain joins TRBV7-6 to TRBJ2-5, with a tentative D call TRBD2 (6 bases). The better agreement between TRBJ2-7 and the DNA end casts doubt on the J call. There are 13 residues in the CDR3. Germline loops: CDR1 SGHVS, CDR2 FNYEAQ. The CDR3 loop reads CASSLGLGYEQYF. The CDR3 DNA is TGTGCCAGCAGCTTGGGACTGGGGTACGAGCAGTACTTC.

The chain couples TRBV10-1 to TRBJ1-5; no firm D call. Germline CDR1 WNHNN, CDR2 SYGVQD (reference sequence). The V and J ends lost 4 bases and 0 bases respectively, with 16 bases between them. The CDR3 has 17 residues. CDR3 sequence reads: CASSGPCSFYSNQPQHF. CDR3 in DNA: TGCGCCAGCAGTGGGCCCTGTAGTTTCTATAGCAATCAGCCCCAGCATTTT.

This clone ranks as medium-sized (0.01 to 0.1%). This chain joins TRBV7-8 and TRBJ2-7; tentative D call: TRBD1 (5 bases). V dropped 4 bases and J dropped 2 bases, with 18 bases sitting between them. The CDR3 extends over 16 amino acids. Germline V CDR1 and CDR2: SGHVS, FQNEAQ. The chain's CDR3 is CASSSLGAVVTYEQYF. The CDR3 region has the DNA TGTGCCAGCAGCTCGCTTGGGGCAGTGGTCACCTACGAGCAGTACTTC.

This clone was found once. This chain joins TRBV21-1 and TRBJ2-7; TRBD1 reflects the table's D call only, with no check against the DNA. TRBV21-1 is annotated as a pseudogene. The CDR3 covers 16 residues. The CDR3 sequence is CAIPCGGGWSSYEQYF. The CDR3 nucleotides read TGTGCCATACCTTGCGGAGGGGGCTGGAGCTCCTACGAGCAGTACTTC.

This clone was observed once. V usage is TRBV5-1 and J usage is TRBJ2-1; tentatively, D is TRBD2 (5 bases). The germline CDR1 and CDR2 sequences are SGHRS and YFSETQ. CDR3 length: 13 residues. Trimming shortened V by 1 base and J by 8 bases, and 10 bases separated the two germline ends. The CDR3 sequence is CASSLSYGDEQFF. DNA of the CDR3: TGCGCCAGCAGCTTGTCGTACGGGGATGAGCAGTTCTTC. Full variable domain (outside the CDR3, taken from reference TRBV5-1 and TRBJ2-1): KAGVTQTPRYLIKTRGQQVTLSCSPISGHRSVSWYQQTPGQGLQFLFEYFSETQRNKGNFPGRFSGRQFSNSRSEMNVSTLELGDSALYLCASSLSYGDEQFFGPGTRLTVL.

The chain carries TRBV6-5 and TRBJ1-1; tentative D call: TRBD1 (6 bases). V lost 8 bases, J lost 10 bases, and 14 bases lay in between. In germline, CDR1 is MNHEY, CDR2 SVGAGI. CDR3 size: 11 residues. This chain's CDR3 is CASGGRPGAFF. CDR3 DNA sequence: TGTGCCAGCGGGGGCCGACCCGGAGCTTTCTTT.

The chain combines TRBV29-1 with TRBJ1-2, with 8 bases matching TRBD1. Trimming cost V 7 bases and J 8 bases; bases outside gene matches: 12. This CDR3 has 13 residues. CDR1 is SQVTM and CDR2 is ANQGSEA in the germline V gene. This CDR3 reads CSGGQGAGGGYTF. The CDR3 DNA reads TGCAGCGGAGGGCAGGGGGCTGGGGGCGGCTACACCTTC.

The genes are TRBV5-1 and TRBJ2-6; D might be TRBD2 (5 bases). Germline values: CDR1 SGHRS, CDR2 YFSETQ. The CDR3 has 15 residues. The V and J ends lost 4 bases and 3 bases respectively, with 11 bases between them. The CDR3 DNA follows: TGCGCCAGCAGCGGACTGGTTGGTGGGGCCAACGTCCTGACTTTC. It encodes CASSGLVGGANVLTF.

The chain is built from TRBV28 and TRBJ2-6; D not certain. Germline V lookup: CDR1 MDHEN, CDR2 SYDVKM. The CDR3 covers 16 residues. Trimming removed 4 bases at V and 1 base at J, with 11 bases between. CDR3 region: CASSWALGSGANVLTF. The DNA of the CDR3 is TGTGCCAGCAGTTGGGCCCTGGGGTCTGGGGCCAACGTCCTGACTTTC.